These T cell receptor beta chains were read from a single sample in a study of T cells after yellow fever vaccination. MiXCR was run by TCRdb on the 5' RACE reads, yielding one entry per CDR3 protein. The sample records about 360,000 distinct CDR3 sequences, more than 5.5% being singletons. The starting material was PBMCs, obtained 5 days after the yellow fever booster vaccination. The receptor source for this set is a man aged 25 to 45 who received the YFV17D yellow fever vaccine. Each CDR3 is given with its conserved first and last residue. A D gene is named only where the DNA matches it firmly. Not all rows give a size; the values are once, few, many and, for expanded clones, a class.

V gene: TRBV14
J gene: TRBJ2-5
CDR3 length: 11
D gene: .
clone size: many
CDR3 DNA: TGTGCCAGCAGCCAAGAAGAGACCCAGTACTTC
CDR3 protein: CASSQEETQYF

V gene: TRBV11-2
J gene: TRBJ2-7
CDR3 length: 15
D gene: TRBD2
clone size: .
CDR3 DNA: TGTGCCAGCAGCAGAGTAGCGGGCTACTCCTACGAGCAGTACTTC
CDR3 protein: CASSRVAGYSYEQYF

V gene: TRBV12-5
J gene: TRBJ2-3
CDR3 length: 13
D gene: .
clone size: many
CDR3 DNA: TGTGCTAGTGGTCGGGACAGCACAGATACGCAGTATTTT
CDR3 protein: CASGRDSTDTQYF

V gene: TRBV11-2
J gene: TRBJ1-2
CDR3 length: 16
D gene: .
clone size: few
CDR3 DNA: TGTGCCAGCAGCTCCTTCCGGGGGGGGACTAACTATGGCTACACCTTC
CDR3 protein: CASSSFRGGTNYGYTF

V gene: TRBV29-1
J gene: TRBJ2-7
CDR3 length: 15
D gene: TRBD2
clone size: few
CDR3 DNA: TGCAGCGTTGACCATAGCGGGAGTACCCCTGGCGAGCAGTACTTC
CDR3 protein: CSVDHSGSTPGEQYF

V gene: TRBV7-2
J gene: TRBJ1-5
CDR3 length: 15
D gene: .
clone size: many
CDR3 DNA: TGTGCCAGCAGCTTAGCCGGCCATAGCAATCAGCCCCAGCATTTT
CDR3 protein: CASSLAGHSNQPQHF

V gene: TRBV9
J gene: TRBJ2-1
CDR3 length: 16
D gene: .
clone size: many
CDR3 DNA: TGTGCCAGCAGCGCTCGGAGGGATCCTACCTACAATGAGCAGTTCTTC
CDR3 protein: CASSARRDPTYNEQFF

V gene: TRBV10-3
J gene: TRBJ2-5
CDR3 length: 15
D gene: TRBD2
clone size: .
CDR3 DNA: TGTGCCATCAGCCTGGGACTAGCGGGAGCGGAGACCCAGTACTTC
CDR3 protein: CAISLGLAGAETQYF

V gene: TRBV4-1
J gene: TRBJ2-1
CDR3 length: 17
D gene: TRBD2
clone size: many
CDR3 DNA: TGCGCCAGCAGCCAACTCCGGACTAGCGGGAGAGGGAATGAGCAGTTCTTC
CDR3 protein: CASSQLRTSGRGNEQFF

V gene: TRBV20-1
J gene: TRBJ2-4
CDR3 length: 14
D gene: TRBD2
clone size: many
CDR3 DNA: TGCAGTGCTAGACTAGCGGGAGGGCCGAGCATTCAGTACTTC
CDR3 protein: CSARLAGGPSIQYF

V gene: TRBV5-1
J gene: TRBJ1-1
CDR3 length: 14
D gene: .
clone size: few
CDR3 DNA: TGCGCCAGCAGCTTGGTATCGGGGCCCACTGAAGCTTTCTTT
CDR3 protein: CASSLVSGPTEAFF

V gene: TRBV25-1
J gene: TRBJ1-1
CDR3 length: 16
D gene: .
clone size: few
CDR3 DNA: TGTGCCAGCGGCCCGAGTTTCGGGGGAGTGGGCACTGAAGCTTTCTTT
CDR3 protein: CASGPSFGGVGTEAFF

V gene: TRBV4-2
J gene: TRBJ2-2
CDR3 length: 14
D gene: .
clone size: .
CDR3 DNA: TGTGCCAGCAGCCAAGATTTGCGCCCCGGGGAGCTGTTTTTT
CDR3 protein: CASSQDLRPGELFF

V gene: TRBV20-1
J gene: TRBJ2-3
CDR3 length: 15
D gene: .
clone size: .
CDR3 DNA: TGCAGTGCTAGGACTTTTTTGGACACGGCAGATACGCAGTATTTT
CDR3 protein: CSARTFLDTADTQYF

V gene: TRBV20-1
J gene: TRBJ2-2
CDR3 length: 16
D gene: TRBD2
clone size: .
CDR3 DNA: TGCAGTGCTAGAGTGCCGGGACTAGCGATCTCCGGGGAGCTGTTTTTT
CDR3 protein: CSARVPGLAISGELFF

V gene: TRBV5-1
J gene: TRBJ2-2
CDR3 length: 15
D gene: .
clone size: few
CDR3 DNA: TGCGCCAGCAGCACCCGACTATGGGGCACCGGGGAGCTGTTTTTT
CDR3 protein: CASSTRLWGTGELFF

V gene: TRBV4-2
J gene: TRBJ2-7
CDR3 length: 14
D gene: .
clone size: many
CDR3 DNA: TGTGCCAGCAGCCAAGATTGGGCGGTCTACGAGCAGTACTTC
CDR3 protein: CASSQDWAVYEQYF

V gene: TRBV7-9
J gene: TRBJ2-3
CDR3 length: 13
D gene: TRBD1
clone size: few
CDR3 DNA: TGTGCCAGCAGCTCAACCGGGACAGGCCTGCAGTATTTT
CDR3 protein: CASSSTGTGLQYF

V gene: TRBV20-1
J gene: TRBJ2-7
CDR3 length: 14
D gene: .
clone size: few
CDR3 DNA: TGCAGTGCTAGAGATGAAAAGGGGGTCTACGAGCAGTACTTC
CDR3 protein: CSARDEKGVYEQYF

V gene: TRBV19
J gene: TRBJ1-5
CDR3 length: 14
D gene: .
clone size: few
CDR3 DNA: TGTGCCAGTAGTGAGGGGACCTTTAATCAGCCCCAGCATTTT
CDR3 protein: CASSEGTFNQPQHF

V gene: TRBV20-1
J gene: TRBJ2-7
CDR3 length: 15
D gene: .
clone size: .
CDR3 DNA: TGCAGTGTCGAGGAGGGTAGACTCGGGGGACGCGAGCAGTACTTC
CDR3 protein: CSVEEGRLGGREQYF

V gene: TRBV27
J gene: TRBJ2-3
CDR3 length: 15
D gene: .
clone size: few
CDR3 DNA: TGTGCCAGCAGTAGGGGACAAACTCGCGCAGATACGCAGTATTTT
CDR3 protein: CASSRGQTRADTQYF

V gene: TRBV20-1
J gene: TRBJ2-2
CDR3 length: 14
D gene: .
clone size: few
CDR3 DNA: TGCAGTGCTCGAAACCACCCTCATGGCGGGGAGCTGTTTTTT
CDR3 protein: CSARNHPHGGELFF

V gene: TRBV20-1
J gene: TRBJ2-3
CDR3 length: 18
D gene: TRBD2
clone size: few
CDR3 DNA: TGCAGTGCTAGAGATGGGACTAGCGGGAGGCCCGCCACAGATACGCAGTATTTT
CDR3 protein: CSARDGTSGRPATDTQYF

V gene: TRBV24-1
J gene: TRBJ2-5
CDR3 length: 11
D gene: .
clone size: many
CDR3 DNA: TGTGCCACCAGCTCCCAAGAGACCCAGTACTTC
CDR3 protein: CATSSQETQYF

V gene: TRBV29-1
J gene: TRBJ2-7
CDR3 length: 12
D gene: TRBD1
clone size: many
CDR3 DNA: TGCAGCGGGGGACAGCTACTTGCGGAGCAGTACTTC
CDR3 protein: CSGGQLLAEQYF

V gene: TRBV21-1
J gene: TRBJ2-7
CDR3 length: 14
D gene: .
clone size: few
CDR3 DNA: TGTGCCAGCAGCATACCGGGACAGAGCTACGAGCAGTACTTC
CDR3 protein: CASSIPGQSYEQYF

V gene: TRBV10-2
J gene: TRBJ1-2
CDR3 length: 14
D gene: .
clone size: few
CDR3 DNA: TGCGCCAGCAGTGGCGGAACAGAGAACTATGGCTACACCTTC
CDR3 protein: CASSGGTENYGYTF

V gene: TRBV20-1
J gene: TRBJ2-1
CDR3 length: 12
D gene: .
clone size: many
CDR3 DNA: TGCAGTGCCCCGTACGGTGACAATGAGCAGTTCTTC
CDR3 protein: CSAPYGDNEQFF

V gene: TRBV5-1
J gene: TRBJ2-1
CDR3 length: 16
D gene: TRBD2
clone size: once
CDR3 DNA: TGCGCCAGCAGCTCCCATAGCGGGAGGCGCGAAAATGAGCAGTTCTTC
CDR3 protein: CASSSHSGRRENEQFF

V gene: TRBV6-5
J gene: TRBJ1-2
CDR3 length: 14
D gene: TRBD1
clone size: few
CDR3 DNA: TGTGCCAGCAGTTACTCGACAGGGATGTATGGCTACACCTTC
CDR3 protein: CASSYSTGMYGYTF

V gene: TRBV5-1
J gene: TRBJ2-3
CDR3 length: 15
D gene: TRBD2
clone size: .
CDR3 DNA: TGCGCCAGCAGGCCGGGGGGTAGTAGCACAGATACGCAGTATTTT
CDR3 protein: CASRPGGSSTDTQYF

V gene: TRBV29-1
J gene: TRBJ1-5
CDR3 length: 13
D gene: .
clone size: .
CDR3 DNA: TGCAGCGTGCGACTGGGGAGCAATCAGCCCCAGCATTTT
CDR3 protein: CSVRLGSNQPQHF

V gene: TRBV20-1
J gene: TRBJ2-7
CDR3 length: 13
D gene: TRBD2
clone size: few
CDR3 DNA: TGCAGTGCTGCGGGGGGCAACGCCTACGAGCAGTACTTC
CDR3 protein: CSAAGGNAYEQYF

V gene: TRBV15
J gene: TRBJ2-7
CDR3 length: 14
D gene: TRBD1
clone size: few
CDR3 DNA: TGTGCCACCAGCAGAGGGGACAGAACCTACGAGCAGTACTTC
CDR3 protein: CATSRGDRTYEQYF

V gene: TRBV6-5
J gene: TRBJ2-2
CDR3 length: 14
D gene: .
clone size: many
CDR3 DNA: TGTGCCAGCAGTTATGAGGGACACACCGGGGAGCTGTTTTTT
CDR3 protein: CASSYEGHTGELFF

V gene: TRBV12-3/TRBV12-4
J gene: TRBJ1-5
CDR3 length: 16
D gene: TRBD1
clone size: many
CDR3 DNA: TGTGCCAGCAGTCTAGGGGACAGGGGAGGCGGTCAGCCCCAGCATTTT
CDR3 protein: CASSLGDRGGGQPQHF

V gene: TRBV12-3/TRBV12-4
J gene: TRBJ1-1
CDR3 length: 14
D gene: .
clone size: .
CDR3 DNA: TGTGCCAGCAGTTTAGGGAGTCTAGGCACTGAAGCTTTCTTT
CDR3 protein: CASSLGSLGTEAFF

V gene: TRBV28
J gene: TRBJ2-7
CDR3 length: 17
D gene: TRBD2
clone size: .
CDR3 DNA: TGTGCCAGCAGTTTAACCGCAGCGGGGCCCCCTCTCTACGAGCAGTACTTC
CDR3 protein: CASSLTAAGPPLYEQYF

V gene: TRBV6-4
J gene: TRBJ2-2
CDR3 length: 13
D gene: .
clone size: few
CDR3 DNA: TGTGCCAGCAGCGCTACAGGGATCGGGGAGCTGTTTTTT
CDR3 protein: CASSATGIGELFF